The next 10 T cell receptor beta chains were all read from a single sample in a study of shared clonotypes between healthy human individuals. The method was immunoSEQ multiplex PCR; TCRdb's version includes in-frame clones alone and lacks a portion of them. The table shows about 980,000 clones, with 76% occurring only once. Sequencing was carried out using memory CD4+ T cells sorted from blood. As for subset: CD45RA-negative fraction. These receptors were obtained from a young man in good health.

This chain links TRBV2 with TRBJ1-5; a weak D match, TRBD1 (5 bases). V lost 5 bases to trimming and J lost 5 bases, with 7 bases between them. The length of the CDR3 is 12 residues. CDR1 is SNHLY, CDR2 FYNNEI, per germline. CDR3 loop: CASSQGDQPQHF. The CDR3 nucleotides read TGTGCCAGCAGTCAGGGCGATCAGCCCCAGCATTTT.

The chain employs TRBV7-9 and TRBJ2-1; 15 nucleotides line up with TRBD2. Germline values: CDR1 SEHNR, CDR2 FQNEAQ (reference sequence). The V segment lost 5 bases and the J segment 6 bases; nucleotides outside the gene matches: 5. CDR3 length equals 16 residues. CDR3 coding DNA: TGTGCCAGCAGCAGACCGGGACTAGCGGGAGGCAATGAGCAGTTCTTC. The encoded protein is CASSRPGLAGGNEQFF.

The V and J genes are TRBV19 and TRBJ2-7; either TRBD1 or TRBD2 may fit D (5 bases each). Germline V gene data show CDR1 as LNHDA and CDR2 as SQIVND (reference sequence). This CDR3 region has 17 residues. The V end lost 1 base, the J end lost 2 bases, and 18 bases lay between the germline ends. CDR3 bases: TGTGCCAGTAGTATAGGCTACAGGTTCGGGGCAACCTACGAGCAGTACTTC. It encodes CASSIGYRFGATYEQYF.

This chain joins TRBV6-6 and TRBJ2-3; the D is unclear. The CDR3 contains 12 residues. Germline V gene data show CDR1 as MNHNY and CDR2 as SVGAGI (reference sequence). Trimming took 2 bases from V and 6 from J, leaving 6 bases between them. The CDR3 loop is CASSYPADTQYF. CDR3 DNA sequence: TGTGCCAGCAGTTACCCCGCGGATACGCAGTATTTT.

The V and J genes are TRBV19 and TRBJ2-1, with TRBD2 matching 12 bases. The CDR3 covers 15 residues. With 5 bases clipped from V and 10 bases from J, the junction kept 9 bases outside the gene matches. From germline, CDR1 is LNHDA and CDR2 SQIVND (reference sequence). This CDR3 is CASSALAGGPEEQFF. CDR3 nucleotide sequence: TGTGCCAGTAGTGCCCTAGCGGGGGGGCCGGAAGAGCAGTTCTTC.

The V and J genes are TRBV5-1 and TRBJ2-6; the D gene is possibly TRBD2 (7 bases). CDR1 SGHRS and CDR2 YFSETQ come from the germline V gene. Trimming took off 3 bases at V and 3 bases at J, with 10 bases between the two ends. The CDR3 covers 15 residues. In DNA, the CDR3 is TGCGCCAGCAGCTACGGGGGGCTTGGGGCCAACGTCCTGACTTTC. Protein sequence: CASSYGGLGANVLTF. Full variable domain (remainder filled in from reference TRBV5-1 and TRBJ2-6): KAGVTQTPRYLIKTRGQQVTLSCSPISGHRSVSWYQQTPGQGLQFLFEYFSETQRNKGNFPGRFSGRQFSNSRSEMNVSTLELGDSALYLCASSYGGLGANVLTFGAGSRLTVL.

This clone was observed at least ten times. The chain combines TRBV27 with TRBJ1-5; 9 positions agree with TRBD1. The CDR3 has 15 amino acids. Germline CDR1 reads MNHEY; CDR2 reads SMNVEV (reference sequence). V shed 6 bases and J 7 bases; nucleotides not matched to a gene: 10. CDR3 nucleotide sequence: TGTGCCAGCAGGGGGACAGGGTTGGATCGGCAGCCCCAGCATTTT. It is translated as CASRGTGLDRQPQHF.

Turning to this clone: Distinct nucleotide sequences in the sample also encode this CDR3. CDR3 in amino acids: CASRVGSYGYTF. For the CDR3, the DNA is TGTGCCAGCAGGGTAGGCAGCTATGGCTACACCTTC. The V call is TRBV2, the J call TRBJ1-2; D not resolved. V shed 6 bases and J shed 4 bases, with 9 bases lying between them. Germline lookup yields CDR1 SNHLY and CDR2 FYNNEI. The CDR3 consists of 12 residues.

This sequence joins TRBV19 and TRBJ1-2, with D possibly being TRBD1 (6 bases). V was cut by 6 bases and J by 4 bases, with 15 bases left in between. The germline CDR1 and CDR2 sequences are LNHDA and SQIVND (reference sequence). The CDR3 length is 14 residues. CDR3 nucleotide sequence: TGTGCCAGTAGGCTCAGGGGATCTATCTATGGCTACACCTTC. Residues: CASRLRGSIYGYTF.

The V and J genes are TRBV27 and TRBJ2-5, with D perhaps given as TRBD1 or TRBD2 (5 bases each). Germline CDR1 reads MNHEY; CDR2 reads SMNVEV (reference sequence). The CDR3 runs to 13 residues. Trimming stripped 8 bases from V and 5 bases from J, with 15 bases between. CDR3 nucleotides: TGTGCCAGCGGCCGGGGACGAGGGGAGACCCAGTACTTC. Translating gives CASGRGRGETQYF.